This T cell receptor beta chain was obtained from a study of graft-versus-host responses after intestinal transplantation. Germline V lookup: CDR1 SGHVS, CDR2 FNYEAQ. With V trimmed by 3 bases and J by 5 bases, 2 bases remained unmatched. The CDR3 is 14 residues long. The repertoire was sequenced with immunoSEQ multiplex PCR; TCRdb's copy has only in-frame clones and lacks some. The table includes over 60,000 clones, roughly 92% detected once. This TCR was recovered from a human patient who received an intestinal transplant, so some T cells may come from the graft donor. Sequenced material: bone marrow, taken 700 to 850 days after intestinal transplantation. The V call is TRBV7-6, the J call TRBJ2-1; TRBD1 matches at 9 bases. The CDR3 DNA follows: TGTGCCAGCAGCTTGGGACAGGGCCACAATGAGCAGTTCTTC. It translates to CASSLGQGHNEQFF.